This TCR beta chain was identified in a study of neurological immune-mediated disorders. The ends were cut back, 3 bases at V and 9 bases at J, with 12 bases in the middle. CDR1 is LNHNV and CDR2 is YYDKDF in the germline V gene (reference sequence). The CDR3 length is 12 residues. A few counts support this clonotype. Using its own MiXCR run on the 5' RACE reads, TCRdb lists one record per CDR3 protein. The sample carries 50,000 to 55,000 distinct CDR3 sequences, 3.8% recorded once. The sequenced material came from PBMCs. This receptor was identified in a man between 60 and 75 years old with multiple sclerosis. The genes are TRBV15 and TRBJ2-7; D is ambiguous. The CDR3 DNA reads TGTGCCACCAGCAGGGACGAGGAAGCGCAGTACTTC. This sequence encodes CATSRDEEAQYF.